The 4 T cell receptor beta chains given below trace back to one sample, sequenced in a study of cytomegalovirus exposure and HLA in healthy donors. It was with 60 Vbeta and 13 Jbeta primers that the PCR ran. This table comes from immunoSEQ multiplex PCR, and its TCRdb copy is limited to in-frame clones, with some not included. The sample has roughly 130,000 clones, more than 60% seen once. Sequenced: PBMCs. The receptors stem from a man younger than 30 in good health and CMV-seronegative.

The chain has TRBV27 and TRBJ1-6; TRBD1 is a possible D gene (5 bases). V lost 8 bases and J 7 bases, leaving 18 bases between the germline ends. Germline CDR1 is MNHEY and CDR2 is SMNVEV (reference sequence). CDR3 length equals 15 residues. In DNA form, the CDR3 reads TGTGCCAGCTCTCCCCGGGGGTTCGGGAATTCACCCCTCCACTTT. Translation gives CASSPRGFGNSPLHF.

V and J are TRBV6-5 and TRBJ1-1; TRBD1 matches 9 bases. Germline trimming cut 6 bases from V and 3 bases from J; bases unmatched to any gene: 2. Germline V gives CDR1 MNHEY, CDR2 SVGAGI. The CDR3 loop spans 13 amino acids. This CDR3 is CASRQGAHTEAFF. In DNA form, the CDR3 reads TGTGCCAGCAGACAGGGGGCCCACACTGAAGCTTTCTTT.

The CDR3 DNA reads as TGTGCCAGCAGCTTTTCACGGACTAGCGGTTTATACGAGCAGTACTTC. Protein: CASSFSRTSGLYEQYF. The chain joins TRBV7-2 to TRBJ2-7, with 10 bases matching TRBD2. With V trimmed by 3 bases and J by 4 bases, 9 bases remained unmatched. The CDR3 spans 16 residues. CDR1 is SGHTA and CDR2 is FQGNSA in the germline V gene. The full variable domain, rest sourced from reference TRBV7-2 and TRBJ2-7, is GAGVSQSPSNKVTEKGKDVELRCDPISGHTALYWYRQSLGQGLEFLIYFQGNSAPDKSGLPSDRFSAERTGGSVSTLTIQRTQQEDSAVYLCASSFSRTSGLYEQYFGPGTRLTVT.

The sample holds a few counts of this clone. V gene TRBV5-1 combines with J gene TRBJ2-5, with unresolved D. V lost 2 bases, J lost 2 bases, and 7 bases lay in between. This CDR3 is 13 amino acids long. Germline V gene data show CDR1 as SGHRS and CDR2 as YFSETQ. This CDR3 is CASSFLGQETQYF. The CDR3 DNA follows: TGCGCCAGCAGCTTTCTCGGGCAAGAGACCCAGTACTTC.